The entry below describes one T cell receptor beta chain. Sequencing used immunoSEQ multiplex PCR; TCRdb keeps in-frame clones, though not all of them. The table has approximately 70,000 clones, around 80% seen once; the top ten hold around 6.7%. The sample is drawn from a study of OX40 agonist ivuxolimab in advanced cancers. About the study: Dosing consisted of intravenous ivuxolimab at 0.01 to 10 mg/kg every 2 weeks.

This CDR3 spans 13 amino acids. The V gene end was trimmed by 3 bases and the J gene end by 9 bases; junction bases not matched to a gene: 4. Looked up from germline, CDR1 is SGHTA and CDR2 is FQGNSA. This material consisted of CD4+ or CD8+ T cells sorted from blood, taken in a trial of the OX40 agonist ivuxolimab. This chain links TRBV7-2 with TRBJ2-1; 8 nucleotides align to TRBD2. The TCR was taken from an adult with an advanced solid tumor such as melanoma, head and neck, liver or kidney cancer. This CDR3 is CASSFRLAGEQFF. The CDR3 DNA sequence: TGTGCCAGCAGCTTCCGTCTAGCGGGTGAGCAGTTCTTC.